The rows below give T cell receptor beta chains drawn from one sample of a study of T cell repertoires in cytomegalovirus infection. Via MiXCR, TCRdb re-called the reads, giving one row per CDR3 protein. The table lists about 250,000 distinct CDR3 sequences, about 7% of them singletons. The specimen was PBMCs. These receptors originate from a human donor in good health (CMV status not recorded). Some clones in this sample may be carry-over from other donors' samples. Both conserved end residues are part of each CDR3. The D gene is left open where the match is weak. Clone sizes are given selectively: once, few, many, or a class where the clone is expanded.

j_call d_call clone_size v_call cdr3_aa cdr3_nt
TRBJ2-3 . few TRBV20-1 CSASRSQGTDTQYF TGCAGTGCTAGCAGGTCCCAAGGGACAGATACGCAGTATTTT
TRBJ2-1 . many TRBV2 CASSSDYVEYNEQFF TGTGCCAGCAGCTCAGACTATGTCGAGTACAATGAGCAGTTCTTC
TRBJ1-1 . few TRBV6-2/TRBV6-3 CASSYGQDQAFF TGTGCCAGCAGTTACGGGCAGGATCAGGCTTTCTTT
TRBJ2-5 TRBD2 few TRBV20-1 CSAMLASGGARETQYF TGCAGTGCTATGCTTGCTAGCGGGGGGGCCCGGGAGACCCAGTACTTC
TRBJ1-5 TRBD1 few TRBV7-9 CASSSDREANQPQHF TGTGCCAGCAGCAGTGACAGGGAGGCGAATCAGCCCCAGCATTTT
TRBJ1-6 . many TRBV19 CASSTAGPNSPLHF TGTGCCAGTAGTACGGCAGGGCCTAATTCACCCCTCCACTTT
TRBJ2-7 TRBD1 many TRBV18 CASSPGTGNEQYF TGTGCCAGCTCACCCGGGACAGGGAACGAGCAGTACTTC
TRBJ1-4 . many TRBV20-1 CSARDPLQPNLVNEKLFF TGCAGTGCTAGAGACCCATTGCAGCCAAACCTTGTTAATGAAAAACTGTTTTTT
TRBJ1-2 TRBD1 many TRBV29-1 CSVLRTGNYGYTF TGCAGCGTCTTGCGGACAGGGAACTATGGCTACACCTTC
TRBJ1-5 . many TRBV20-1 CSAEQGSNAQPQHF TGCAGTGCTGAGCAGGGTTCTAACGCTCAGCCCCAGCATTTT
TRBJ1-1 . many TRBV19 CASSTVTGAAVGGAFF TGTGCCAGTAGTACCGTTACGGGGGCCGCGGTCGGAGGTGCTTTCTTT
TRBJ1-1 . many TRBV27 CASSAGTNTEAFF TGTGCCAGCAGTGCCGGGACCAACACTGAAGCTTTCTTT
TRBJ2-3 . many TRBV11-3 CASSYSGAFGTDTQYF TGTGCCAGCAGCTATAGCGGAGCCTTTGGCACAGATACGCAGTATTTT
TRBJ2-5 . . TRBV6-2/TRBV6-3 CASGVTQYF TGTGCCAGCGGGGTGACCCAGTACTTC
TRBJ1-1 . many TRBV5-5 CASSRTGGGNTEAFF TGTGCCAGCAGCCGTACCGGTGGAGGCAACACTGAAGCTTTCTTT
TRBJ1-1 . many TRBV27 CASSPIRGAPNTEAFF TGTGCCAGCAGTCCCATACGGGGGGCCCCGAACACTGAAGCTTTCTTT
TRBJ2-2 . few TRBV5-6 CASSPVRVDTGELFF TGTGCCAGCAGCCCCGTAAGGGTTGACACCGGGGAGCTGTTTTTT
TRBJ2-2 . many TRBV15 CATSRVLNTGELFF TGTGCCACCAGCAGAGTACTGAACACCGGGGAGCTGTTTTTT
TRBJ1-5 . many TRBV11-2 CASSFGPWDQPQHF TGTGCCAGCAGCTTCGGCCCGTGGGATCAGCCCCAGCATTTT
TRBJ1-1 . many TRBV2 CASGAAMNTEAFF TGTGCCAGCGGGGCAGCCATGAACACTGAAGCTTTCTTT
TRBJ2-3 . many TRBV20-1 CSAILRPAGSTDTQYF TGCAGTGCCATCCTTCGACCAGCGGGTAGCACAGATACGCAGTATTTT
TRBJ2-2 . many TRBV6-1 CASSASRTGELFF TGTGCCAGCAGTGCCTCGAGGACCGGGGAGCTGTTTTTT
TRBJ2-2 . many TRBV12-3/TRBV12-4 CASRLSTGELFF TGTGCCAGCAGACTATCAACCGGGGAGCTGTTTTTT
TRBJ1-2 TRBD1 many TRBV7-2 CASSLDRDRIPYGYTF TGTGCCAGCAGCCTCGACCGGGACAGGATCCCCTATGGCTACACCTTC
TRBJ1-5 TRBD1 few TRBV6-2/TRBV6-3 CASRGTGGGQPQHF TGTGCCAGCAGGGGGACAGGGGGCGGTCAGCCCCAGCATTTT
TRBJ2-7 TRBD2 many TRBV7-2 CASRFGGAPEQYF TGTGCCAGCAGGTTCGGGGGGGCCCCCGAGCAGTACTTC